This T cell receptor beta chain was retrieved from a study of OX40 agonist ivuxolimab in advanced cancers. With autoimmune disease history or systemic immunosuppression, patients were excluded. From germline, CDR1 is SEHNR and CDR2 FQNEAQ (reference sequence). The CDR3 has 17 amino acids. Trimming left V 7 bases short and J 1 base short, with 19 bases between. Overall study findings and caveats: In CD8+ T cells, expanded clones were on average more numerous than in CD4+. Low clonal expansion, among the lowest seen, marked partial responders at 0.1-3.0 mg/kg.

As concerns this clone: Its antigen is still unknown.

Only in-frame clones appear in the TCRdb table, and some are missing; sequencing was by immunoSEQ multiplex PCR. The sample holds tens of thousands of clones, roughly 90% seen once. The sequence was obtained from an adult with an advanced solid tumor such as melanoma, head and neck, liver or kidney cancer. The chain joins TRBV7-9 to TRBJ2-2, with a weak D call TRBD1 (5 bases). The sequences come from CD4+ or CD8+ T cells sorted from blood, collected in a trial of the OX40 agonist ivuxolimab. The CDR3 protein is CASTQDLRRGNTGELFF. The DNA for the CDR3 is TGTGCCAGCACCCAAGATCTGAGAAGGGGGAACACCGGGGAGCTGTTTTTT.